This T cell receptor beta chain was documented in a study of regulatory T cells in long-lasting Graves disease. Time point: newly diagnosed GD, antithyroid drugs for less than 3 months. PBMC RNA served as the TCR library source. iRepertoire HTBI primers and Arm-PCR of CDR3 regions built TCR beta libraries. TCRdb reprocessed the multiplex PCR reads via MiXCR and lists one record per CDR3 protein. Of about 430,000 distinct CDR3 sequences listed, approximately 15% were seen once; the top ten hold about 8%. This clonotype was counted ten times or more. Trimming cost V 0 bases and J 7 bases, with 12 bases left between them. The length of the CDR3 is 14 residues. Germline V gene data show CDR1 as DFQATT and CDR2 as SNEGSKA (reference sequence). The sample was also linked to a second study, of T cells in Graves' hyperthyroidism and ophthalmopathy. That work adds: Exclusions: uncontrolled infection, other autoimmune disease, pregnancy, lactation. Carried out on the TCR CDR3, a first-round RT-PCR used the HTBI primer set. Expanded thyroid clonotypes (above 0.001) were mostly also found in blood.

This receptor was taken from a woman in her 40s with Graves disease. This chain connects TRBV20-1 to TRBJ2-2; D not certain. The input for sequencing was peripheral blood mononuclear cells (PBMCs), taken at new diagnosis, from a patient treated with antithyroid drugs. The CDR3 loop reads CSARDRNGGGELFF. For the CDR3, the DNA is TGCAGTGCTAGAGACCGAAATGGTGGCGGGGAGCTGTTTTTT.